A single sample gave rise to the 2 T cell receptor beta chains below, sequenced in a study of CD8+CD57+ T cells in acquired aplastic anemia. Genomic DNA constituted the template upon which TCR beta VDJ and CDR3 profiling was performed. TCRdb fed the reads into MiXCR, producing one record per CDR3 protein. The sample records fewer than 250,000 distinct CDR3 sequences, about 53% being singletons. The sample taken for sequencing was sorted CD4+, CD8+, or CD8+CD57+ T cells (not recorded which) from PBMCs. Receptors originate from a human donor in good health, serving as a control.

V is TRBV7-8 and J is TRBJ2-1; D remains unclear. V lost 0 bases and J 5 bases, leaving 5 bases between the germline ends. Germline loops: CDR1 SGHVS, CDR2 FQNEAQ. The CDR3 spans 13 residues. CDR3 sequence: CASSLAQNNEQFF. CDR3 DNA: TGTGCCAGCAGCTTAGCCCAGAACAATGAGCAGTTCTTC.

The chain combines TRBV20-1 with TRBJ1-5; the D is unclear. CDR3 length equals 14 residues. Germline assignment: CDR1 DFQATT and CDR2 SNEGSKA (reference sequence). V lost 2 bases to trimming and J lost 3 bases, with 11 bases between them. The CDR3 sequence: CSARSGWNNQPQHF. The DNA for the CDR3 is TGCAGTGCTAGAAGCGGTTGGAACAATCAGCCCCAGCATTTT.